The 14 T cell receptor beta chains below come from one sample, sequenced in a study of T-cell memory formation after mild COVID-19. Via MiXCR, TCRdb re-called the 5' RACE reads, giving one row per CDR3 protein. The data hold around 140,000 distinct CDR3 sequences, with 15% to 20% observed a single time. Sequences were obtained from PBMCs or a T cell subset sorted from them (not recorded which). The receptors originated from an adult woman who had mild COVID-19 (a few samples of this study predate the infection). Cell type and time point are not known.

V and J are TRBV14 and TRBJ2-3; perhaps TRBD1 as D (5 bases). The CDR3 runs 13 residues. CDR1 SGHDN and CDR2 FVKESK come from the germline V gene. Trimming cost V 4 bases and J 11 bases, with 16 bases left between them. The CDR3 nucleotides read TGTGCCAGCAGCCCAGGGTCAGTGAGAGGGCAGTATTTT. The encoded protein is CASSPGSVRGQYF.

V gene TRBV7-9 combines with J gene TRBJ2-5; 8 nucleotides agree with TRBD1. With V trimmed by 1 base and J by 6 bases, 16 bases remained unmatched. CDR1 is SEHNR, CDR2 FQNEAQ, per germline (reference sequence). The CDR3 covers 18 residues. This chain's CDR3 is CASSLGPPGQERQKTQYF. The CDR3 DNA sequence: TGTGCCAGCAGCTTAGGGCCACCGGGACAGGAACGTCAAAAGACCCAGTACTTC.

This chain uses TRBV4-2 with TRBJ1-6; TRBD1 matches at 7 bases. Germline V gene lookup returns CDR1 LGHNA and CDR2 YNFKEQ. The V segment lost 5 bases and the J segment 8 bases; nucleotides outside the gene matches: 6. The CDR3 totals 14 residues. The CDR3 region has the DNA TGTGCCAGCAGCAGAGACAGGGTAGATTCACCCCTCCACTTT. Its protein is CASSRDRVDSPLHF.

This clonotype was counted between two and nine times. The chain recombines TRBV6-2 or TRBV6-3 with TRBJ2-7; D unclear. In germline, CDR1 is MNHEY, CDR2 SVGEGT. The length of the CDR3 is 11 residues. Trimming took off 8 bases at V and 1 base at J, with 6 bases between the two ends. The CDR3 nucleotides are TGTGCCAGCGCCCGGTCCTACGAGCAGTACTTC. Translating gives CASARSYEQYF.

This clonotype was observed a few times. The V call is TRBV7-9, the J call TRBJ1-2; weak D call: TRBD1 (5 bases). Per germline, CDR1 SEHNR and CDR2 FQNEAQ (reference sequence). V was shortened by 2 bases and J by 4 bases, with 14 bases between the two germline ends. The CDR3 is 15 amino acids. In DNA form, the CDR3 reads TGTGCCAGCAGCTTAATCGGGGCAGTACCCTATGGCTACACCTTC. It is translated as CASSLIGAVPYGYTF.

This clonotype was seen more than once but under ten times. The chain is built from TRBV7-2 and TRBJ2-5; D is undetermined. CDR1 is SGHTA, CDR2 FQGNSA, per germline. V lost 5 bases and J 5 bases, leaving 9 bases between the germline ends. The CDR3 has 12 residues. CDR3 nucleotides: TGTGCCAGCAGCCCGGTTAGGGAGACCCAGTACTTC. Translation: CASSPVRETQYF.

This rearrangement joins TRBV5-1 to TRBJ2-1; TRBD2 might be the D (5 bases). The CDR3 covers 15 residues. Trimming shortened V by 1 base and J by 4 bases, and 12 bases separated the two germline ends. Germline V gene data show CDR1 as SGHRS and CDR2 as YFSETQ. CDR3: CASSLKRGTYNEQFF. The DNA for the CDR3 is TGCGCCAGCAGCTTGAAACGGGGAACGTACAATGAGCAGTTCTTC.

The genes are TRBV11-3 and TRBJ2-3; D possibly matches TRBD1 or TRBD2 (6 bases each). The germline V gene encodes CDR1 SGHNT and CDR2 YENEEA. V was pared by 5 bases and J by 12 bases, with 21 bases between. The CDR3 has 14 amino acids. CDR3 protein: CASSPSGASRAQYF. CDR3 DNA: TGTGCCAGCAGCCCGTCGGGGGCCTCCAGGGCACAGTATTTT.

This clonotype was detected a few times. The DNA for the CDR3 is TGTGCCAGCAGCTTACACGGACTAACCCCTAGCACAGATACGCAGTATTTT. Translation: CASSLHGLTPSTDTQYF. This chain links TRBV7-9 with TRBJ2-3; possible D gene TRBD2, 6 bases. Trimming took 2 bases from V and 0 from J, leaving 15 bases between them. CDR1 is SEHNR, CDR2 FQNEAQ, per germline (reference sequence). This CDR3 comprises 17 residues.

A few counts support this clonotype. V gene TRBV5-6 combines with J gene TRBJ1-2; D remains unclear. The V gene lost 0 bases and the J gene lost 5 bases, with 14 bases spanning the gap. The CDR3 extends over 15 amino acids. Germline assignment: CDR1 SGHDT and CDR2 YYEEEE. The CDR3 coding sequence is TGTGCCAGCAGCTTGGGGTCCACGGGAGGATATGGCTACACCTTC. It codes for CASSLGSTGGYGYTF. Supplemented by reference TRBV5-6 and TRBJ1-2, the full variable domain reads DAGVTQSPTHLIKTRGQQVTLRCSPKSGHDTVSWYQQALGQGPQFIFQYYEEEERQRGNFPDRFSGHQFPNYSSELNVNALLLGDSALYLCASSLGSTGGYGYTFGSGTRLTVV.

In its sample, this clonotype was seen a few times. The chain employs TRBV29-1 and TRBJ1-4, with 7 bases that match TRBD1. CDR3 size: 13 residues. V was pared by 4 bases and J by 8 bases, with 7 bases of the junction left unmatched. Germline assignment: CDR1 SQVTM and CDR2 ANQGSEA. CDR3 sequence: CSVGEDRREKLFF. Written as DNA, the CDR3 is TGCAGCGTTGGGGAGGACAGGAGGGAAAAACTGTTTTTT.

The CDR3, as DNA: TGCGCCAGCAGCCTCTCTAAGGAGTTAAAGAACACTGAAGCTTTCTTT. It yields the protein CASSLSKELKNTEAFF. This sequence joins TRBV4-1 and TRBJ1-1; no firm D call. Germline V CDR1 and CDR2: MGHRA, YSYEKL. The CDR3 runs 16 residues. V lost 4 bases and J 1 base, leaving 16 bases between the germline ends.

A few counts support this clonotype. This chain connects TRBV10-2 to TRBJ1-1, with a possible D match to TRBD1 (6 bases). The length of the CDR3 is 13 residues. The ends were cut back, 5 bases at V and 2 bases at J, with 9 bases in the middle. Germline assignment: CDR1 WSHSY and CDR2 SAAADI. In DNA form, the CDR3 reads TGCGCCAGCAGTCAACAGGGTAACACTGAAGCTTTCTTT. It codes for CASSQQGNTEAFF.

The chain has TRBV30 and TRBJ2-7; D may be TRBD1 or TRBD2 (5 bases each). The V end was cut by 8 bases, the J end by 2 bases, with 10 bases between. This CDR3 comprises 11 residues. CDR1 and CDR2 from the germline V gene are GTSNPN and SVGIG (reference sequence). The CDR3 DNA reads as TGTGCCATCGGGGCTACCTACGAGCAGTACTTC. This codes for CAIGATYEQYF.